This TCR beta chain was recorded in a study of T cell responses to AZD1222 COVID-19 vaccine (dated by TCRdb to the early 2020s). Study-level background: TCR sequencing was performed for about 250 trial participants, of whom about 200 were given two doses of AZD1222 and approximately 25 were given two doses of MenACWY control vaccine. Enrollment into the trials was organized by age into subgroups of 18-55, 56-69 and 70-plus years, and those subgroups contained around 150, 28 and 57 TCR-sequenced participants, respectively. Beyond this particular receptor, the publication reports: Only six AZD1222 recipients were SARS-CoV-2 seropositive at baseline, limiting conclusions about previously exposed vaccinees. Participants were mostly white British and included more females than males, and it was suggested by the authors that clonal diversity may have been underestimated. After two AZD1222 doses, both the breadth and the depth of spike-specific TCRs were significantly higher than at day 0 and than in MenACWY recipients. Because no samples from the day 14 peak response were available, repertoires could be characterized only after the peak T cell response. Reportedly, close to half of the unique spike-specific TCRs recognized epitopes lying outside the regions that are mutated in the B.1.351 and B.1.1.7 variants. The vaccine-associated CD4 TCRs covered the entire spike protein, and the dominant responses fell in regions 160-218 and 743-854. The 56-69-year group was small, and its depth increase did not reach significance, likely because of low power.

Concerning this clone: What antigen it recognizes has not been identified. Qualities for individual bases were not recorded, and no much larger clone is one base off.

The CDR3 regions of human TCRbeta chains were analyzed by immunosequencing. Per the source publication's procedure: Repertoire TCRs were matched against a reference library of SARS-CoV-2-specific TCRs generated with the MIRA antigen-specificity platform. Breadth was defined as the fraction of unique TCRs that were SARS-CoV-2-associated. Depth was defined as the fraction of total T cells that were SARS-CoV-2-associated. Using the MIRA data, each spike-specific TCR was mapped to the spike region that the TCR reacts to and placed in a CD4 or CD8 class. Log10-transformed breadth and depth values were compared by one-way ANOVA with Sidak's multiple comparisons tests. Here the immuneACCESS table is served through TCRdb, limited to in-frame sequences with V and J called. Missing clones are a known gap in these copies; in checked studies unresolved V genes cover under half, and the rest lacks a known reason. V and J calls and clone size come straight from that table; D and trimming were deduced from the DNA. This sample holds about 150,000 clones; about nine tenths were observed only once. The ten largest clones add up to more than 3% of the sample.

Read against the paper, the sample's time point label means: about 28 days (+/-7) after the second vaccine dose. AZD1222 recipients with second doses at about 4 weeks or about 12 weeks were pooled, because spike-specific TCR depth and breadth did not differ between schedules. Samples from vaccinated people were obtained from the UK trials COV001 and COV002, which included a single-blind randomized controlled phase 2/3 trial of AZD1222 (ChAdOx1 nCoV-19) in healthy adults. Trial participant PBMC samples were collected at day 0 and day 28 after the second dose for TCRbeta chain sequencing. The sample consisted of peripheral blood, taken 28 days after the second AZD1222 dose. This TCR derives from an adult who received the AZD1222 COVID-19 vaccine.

The CDR3 corresponds to CASSEGSGETYEQYF. At the DNA level, the sequence is TGTGCCAGCAGCGAAGGGAGCGGGGAGACCTACGAGCAGTACTTC. This chain is built from TRBV7-2 and TRBJ2-7, and 7 junctional nucleotides match TRBD2. Clipping removes 5 bases from V and 2 bases from J, with 9 as the unmatched junction base count. The germline V gene sets CDR1 to SGHTA and CDR2 to FQGNSA. The CDR3 starts with the cysteine, ends with the phenylalanine, and has 15 residues. Kept here is only the CDR3 DNA, which spans 45 bases and is read in frame from base 1.